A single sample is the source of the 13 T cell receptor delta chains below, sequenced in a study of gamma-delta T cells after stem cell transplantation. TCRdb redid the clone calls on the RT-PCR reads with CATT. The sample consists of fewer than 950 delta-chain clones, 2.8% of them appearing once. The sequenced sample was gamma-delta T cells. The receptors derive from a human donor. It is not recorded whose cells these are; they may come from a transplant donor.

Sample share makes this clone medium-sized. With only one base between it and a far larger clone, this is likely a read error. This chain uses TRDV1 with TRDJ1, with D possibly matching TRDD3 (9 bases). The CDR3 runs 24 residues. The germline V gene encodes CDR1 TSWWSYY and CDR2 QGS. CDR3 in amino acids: CAPGELSHGLPIWGIVFIGDKLIF. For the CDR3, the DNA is TGTGCTCCTGGGGAACTTTCCCATGGCCTTCCTATATGGGGGATAGTCTTTATAGGCGATAAACTCATCTTT.

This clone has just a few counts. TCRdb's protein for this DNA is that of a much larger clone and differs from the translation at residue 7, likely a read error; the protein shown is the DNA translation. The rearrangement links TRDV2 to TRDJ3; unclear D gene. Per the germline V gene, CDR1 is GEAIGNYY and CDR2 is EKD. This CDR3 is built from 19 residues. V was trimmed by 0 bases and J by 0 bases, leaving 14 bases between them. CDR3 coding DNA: TGTGCCTGTGACACCGGGAGGGCTTTTAGCTCCTGGGACACCCGACAGATGTTTTTC. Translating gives CACDTGRAFSSWDTRQMFF.

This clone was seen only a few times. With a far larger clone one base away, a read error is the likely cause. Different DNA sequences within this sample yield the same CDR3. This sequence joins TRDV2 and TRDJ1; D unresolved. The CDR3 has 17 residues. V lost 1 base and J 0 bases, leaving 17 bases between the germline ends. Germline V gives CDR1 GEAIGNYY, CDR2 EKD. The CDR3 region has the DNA TGTGCCTGTGACACTCTTGGGACGACTTCTTACACCGATAAACTCATCTTT. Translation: CACDTLGTTSYTDKLIF.

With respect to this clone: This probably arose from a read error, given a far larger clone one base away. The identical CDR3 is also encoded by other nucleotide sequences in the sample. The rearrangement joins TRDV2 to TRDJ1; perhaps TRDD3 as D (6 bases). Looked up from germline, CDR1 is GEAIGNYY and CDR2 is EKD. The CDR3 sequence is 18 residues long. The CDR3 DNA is TGTGCCTGCGACACCGCTGCGGGCTGGGGCCGGTACACCGATAAACTCATCTTT. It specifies CACDTAAGWGRYTDKLIF.

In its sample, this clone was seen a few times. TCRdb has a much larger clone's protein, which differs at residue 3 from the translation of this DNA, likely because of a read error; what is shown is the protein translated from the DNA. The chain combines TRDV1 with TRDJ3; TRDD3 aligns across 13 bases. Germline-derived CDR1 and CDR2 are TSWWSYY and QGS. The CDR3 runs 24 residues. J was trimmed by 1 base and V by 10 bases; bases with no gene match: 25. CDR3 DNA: TGTGCTCCTGGTTTGGGTCGGCTCTCCCCAACTGGGGGATACGATTCCTGGGACACCCGACAGATGTTTTTC. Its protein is CAPGLGRLSPTGGYDSWDTRQMFF.

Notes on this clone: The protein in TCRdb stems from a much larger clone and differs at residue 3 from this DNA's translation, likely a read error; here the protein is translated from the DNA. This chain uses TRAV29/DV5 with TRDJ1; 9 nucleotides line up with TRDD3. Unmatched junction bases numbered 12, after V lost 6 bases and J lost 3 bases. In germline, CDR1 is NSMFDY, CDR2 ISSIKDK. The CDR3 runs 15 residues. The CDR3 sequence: CAVSRPGGLADKLIF. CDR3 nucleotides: TGTGCAGTAAGTCGACCTGGGGGATTGGCCGATAAACTCATCTTT.

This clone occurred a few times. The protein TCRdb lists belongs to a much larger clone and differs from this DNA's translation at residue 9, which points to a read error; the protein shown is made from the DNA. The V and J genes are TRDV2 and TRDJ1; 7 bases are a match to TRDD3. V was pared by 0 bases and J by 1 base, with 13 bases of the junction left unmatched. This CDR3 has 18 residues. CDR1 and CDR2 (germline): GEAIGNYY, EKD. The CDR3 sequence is CACDTLLGNKGSTDKLIF. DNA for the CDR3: TGTGCCTGTGACACCTTACTGGGGAATAAAGGGTCCACCGATAAACTCATCTTT.

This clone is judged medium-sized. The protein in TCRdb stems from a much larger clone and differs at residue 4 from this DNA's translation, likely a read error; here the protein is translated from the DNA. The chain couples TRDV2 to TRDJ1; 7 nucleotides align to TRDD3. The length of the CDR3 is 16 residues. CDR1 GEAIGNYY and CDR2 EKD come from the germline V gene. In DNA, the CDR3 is TGTGCCTGTGGCACCGCTGGGGGCCCTTACACCGATAAACTCATCTTT. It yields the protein CACGTAGGPYTDKLIF.

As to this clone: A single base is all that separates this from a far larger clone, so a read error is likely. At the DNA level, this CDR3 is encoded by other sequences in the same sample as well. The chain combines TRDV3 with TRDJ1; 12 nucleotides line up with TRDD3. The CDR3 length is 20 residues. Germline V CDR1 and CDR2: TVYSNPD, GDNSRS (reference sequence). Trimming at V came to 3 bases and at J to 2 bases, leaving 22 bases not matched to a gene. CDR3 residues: CAFSPLPTYTGGYYTDKLIF. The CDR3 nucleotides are TGTGCCTTCAGCCCCCTTCCTACTTATACTGGGGGATACTATACCGATAAACTCATCTTT.

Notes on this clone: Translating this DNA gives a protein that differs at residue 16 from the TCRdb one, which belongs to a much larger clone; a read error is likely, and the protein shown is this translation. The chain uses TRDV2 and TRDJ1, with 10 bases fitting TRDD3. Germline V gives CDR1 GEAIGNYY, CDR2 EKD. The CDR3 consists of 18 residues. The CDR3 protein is CACDPLAGDTRITDKFIF. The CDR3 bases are TGTGCCTGTGACCCATTAGCGGGGGATACGCGAATCACCGATAAATTCATCTTT.

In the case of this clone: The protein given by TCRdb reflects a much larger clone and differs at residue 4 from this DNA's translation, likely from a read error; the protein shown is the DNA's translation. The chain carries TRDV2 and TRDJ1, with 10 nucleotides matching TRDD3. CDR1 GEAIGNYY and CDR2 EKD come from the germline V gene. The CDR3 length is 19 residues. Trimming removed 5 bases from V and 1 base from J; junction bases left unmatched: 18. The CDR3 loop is CACGPLRPGGYGFTDKLIF. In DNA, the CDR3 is TGTGCCTGTGGCCCCCTTCGTCCTGGGGGATATGGGTTCACCGATAAACTCATCTTT.

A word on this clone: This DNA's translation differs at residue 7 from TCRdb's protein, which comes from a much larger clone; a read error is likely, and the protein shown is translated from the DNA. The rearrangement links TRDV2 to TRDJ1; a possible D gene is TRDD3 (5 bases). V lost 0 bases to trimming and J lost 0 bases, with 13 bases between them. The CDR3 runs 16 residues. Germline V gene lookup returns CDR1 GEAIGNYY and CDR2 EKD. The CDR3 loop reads CACDTLEGVHTDKLIF. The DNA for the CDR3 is TGTGCCTGTGACACCTTGGAGGGGGTCCACACCGATAAACTCATCTTT.

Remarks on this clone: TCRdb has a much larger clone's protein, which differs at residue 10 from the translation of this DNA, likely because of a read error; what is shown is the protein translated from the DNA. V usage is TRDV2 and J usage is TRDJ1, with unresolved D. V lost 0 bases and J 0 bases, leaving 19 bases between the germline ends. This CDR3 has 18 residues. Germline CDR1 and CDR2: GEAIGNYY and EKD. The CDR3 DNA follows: TGTGCCTGTGACACCGCTGCGGGCTGGAGCCGGTACACCGATAAACTCATCTTT. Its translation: CACDTAAGWSRYTDKLIF.